This T cell receptor beta chain emerged from a study of low-dose radiotherapy and immunotherapy resistance in tumors. Background on the study: Every two weeks patients got nivolumab 240 mg flat dose, plus ipilimumab 1 mg/kg every six weeks, intravenously. Treatment included intravenous cyclophosphamide dosed at 200 mg/m2 every two weeks, one day before radiation and immunotherapy. Patients took 300 mg oral aspirin daily for four cycles from cycle 1 day 1.

Germline CDR1 is MNHEY and CDR2 is SVGEGT. This CDR3 contains 16 residues. The J segment lost 5 bases and the V segment lost 6 bases, leaving 12 bases of the junction unmatched. TRAV- and TRBV-specific primers, spanning alpha and beta chains, primed first-strand cDNA. PCR amplification of the TCRs was performed with Phusion for 15 to 25 PCR cycles, and it relied on a constant-region primer together with a V-primer adapter. TCRdb redid the calling of the reads with MiXCR, one entry per CDR3 protein. The data contain tens of thousands of distinct CDR3 sequences, roughly 19% of them singletons. The time point: after trial treatment. Treatment given: LDRT plus nivolumab, ipilimumab, low-dose cyclophosphamide and aspirin (RACIN trial). Patients eligible had advanced solid tumors without tumor-infiltrating lymphocytes.

The TCR originated in a female donor with ovarian cancer. The material sequenced was PBMCs, taken after low-dose radiotherapy plus immunotherapy. The chain has TRBV6-2 or TRBV6-3 and TRBJ2-1; TRBD2 aligns across 8 bases. The CDR3 reads CASSSAGTRFNNEQFF. The CDR3 nucleotides read TGTGCCAGCAGCTCCGCAGGGACTAGGTTCAACAATGAGCAGTTCTTC.